A single sample is the source of the 24 T cell receptor beta chains below, sequenced in a study of blood T cells in healthy people across ages. A second PCR of 7 to 11 cycles used a sample-barcoded 5' primer and a J-beta primer mix. Via MiXCR, TCRdb re-called the 5' RACE reads, giving one row per CDR3 protein. The sample holds 1.8 million or so distinct CDR3 sequences, around 40% seen once. The specimen was blood. The receptor source for this set is a human donor in good health.

The chain is built from TRBV3-1 and TRBJ2-3; either TRBD1 or TRBD2 may fit D (6 bases each). V was shortened by 0 bases and J by 0 bases, with 13 bases between the two germline ends. Germline-derived CDR1 and CDR2 are LGHDT and YNNKEL (reference sequence). The CDR3 runs 17 residues. CDR3 amino acids: CASSQDLGGPSTDTQYF. DNA of the CDR3: TGTGCCAGCAGCCAAGACCTGGGGGGCCCAAGCACAGATACGCAGTATTTT.

With respect to this clonotype: A read error is possible here, since a much larger clone lies one base away. This sequence joins TRBV24-1 and TRBJ2-1, with D perhaps matching TRBD2 (6 bases). Germline V CDR1 and CDR2: KGHDR, SFDVKD. Trimming left V 9 bases short and J 0 bases short, with 14 bases between. This CDR3 is 15 amino acids long. The CDR3 nucleotides read TGTGCCACCGGTGGAGGAGGGAGCTCCTACAATGAGCAGTTCTTC. It encodes CATGGGGSSYNEQFF.

In this sample, this clonotype turned up a few times. J is TRBJ1-4 and V is TRBV6-1; D is uncertain. Trimming stripped 2 bases from V and 1 base from J, with 14 bases between. This CDR3 spans 17 amino acids. In germline, CDR1 is MNHNS, CDR2 SASEGT. The CDR3 region is CASSERIGRGTNEKLFF. The CDR3 DNA reads TGTGCCAGCAGTGAAAGGATAGGGAGAGGAACTAATGAAAAACTGTTTTTT.

This clonotype has a handful of counts. The chain recombines TRBV6-6 with TRBJ2-7, with D perhaps TRBD1 (7 bases). Germline-derived CDR1 and CDR2 are MNHNY and SVGAGI (reference sequence). The V gene lost 6 bases and the J gene lost 3 bases, with 18 bases spanning the gap. The CDR3 spans 15 residues. CDR3 sequence (DNA): TGTGCCAGCAGACACGGAGGGGACAGAATCTACGAGCAGTACTTC. Protein product: CASRHGGDRIYEQYF.

The chain joins TRBV6-5 to TRBJ2-1; maybe TRBD2 (6 bases). The germline V gene encodes CDR1 MNHEY and CDR2 SVGAGI. This CDR3 has 11 residues. V was shortened by 10 bases and J by 7 bases, with 11 bases between the two germline ends. In DNA, the CDR3 is TGTGCCATCGGCCGGGGGAATGAGCAGTTCTTC. Protein: CAIGRGNEQFF.

V is TRBV6-2 or TRBV6-3 and J is TRBJ2-5; 12 bases are shared with TRBD2. J lost 4 bases, V lost 2 bases, and 5 bases had no gene match. CDR1 and CDR2 from the germline V gene are MNHEY and SVGEGT. The CDR3 extends over 16 amino acids. CDR3 coding DNA: TGTGCCAGCAGTTACGTTCTAGCGGGGGGGCCAGAGACCCAGTACTTC. It specifies CASSYVLAGGPETQYF.

This clonotype was seen more than once but under ten times. The chain uses TRBV7-2 and TRBJ1-2; TRBD1 aligns across 7 bases. Germline loops: CDR1 SGHTA, CDR2 FQGNSA. This CDR3 contains 17 residues. The junction had 13 bases not matched to a gene; V was cut back by 2 bases and J by 4 bases. This chain's CDR3 is CASSLSRGQLGPYGYTF. The CDR3 nucleotides are TGTGCCAGCAGCTTAAGTAGGGGGCAATTGGGTCCCTATGGCTACACCTTC.

This chain links TRBV7-2 with TRBJ1-1; D is uncertain. This CDR3 spans 11 amino acids. Germline lookup yields CDR1 SGHTA and CDR2 FQGNSA. V gave up 0 bases and J gave up 10 bases, with 6 bases separating them. CDR3 amino acids: CASSLAVIAFF. DNA of the CDR3: TGTGCCAGCAGCTTAGCGGTCATAGCTTTCTTT.

The CDR3 region has the DNA TGTGCCAGCAGCTTGCCTAACTGTGCGGGGCGGGCCGCCAGGGAGACCCAGTACTTC. Its protein is CASSLPNCAGRAARETQYF. This chain joins TRBV7-2 and TRBJ2-5; tentative D call: TRBD2 (6 bases). The CDR3 consists of 19 residues. Trimming took off 3 bases at V and 5 bases at J, with 28 bases between the two ends. CDR1 and CDR2 (germline): SGHTA, FQGNSA.

The V call is TRBV6-5, the J call TRBJ1-1; possibly TRBD1 for D (5 bases). The CDR3 totals 13 residues. Germline-derived CDR1 and CDR2 are MNHEY and SVGAGI. Trimming left V 6 bases short and J 4 bases short, with 12 bases between. In DNA, the CDR3 is TGTGCCAGCAGCCAGTGGGACGGCACTGAAGCTTTCTTT. Amino acid sequence: CASSQWDGTEAFF.

This clonotype was observed once. The chain joins TRBV6-1 to TRBJ1-3; 7 bases map to TRBD1. Germline CDR1 MNHNS, CDR2 SASEGT. This CDR3 is 13 amino acids long. V dropped 9 bases and J dropped 0; count of bases not matched to a gene: 2. CDR3 loop: CASQGDSGNTIYF. CDR3 nucleotides: TGTGCCAGTCAGGGGGACTCTGGAAACACCATATATTTT.

The chain links TRBV2 to TRBJ1-4; D call uncertain. Trimming shortened V by 2 bases and J by 8 bases, and 12 bases separated the two germline ends. The CDR3 length is 14 residues. Germline loops: CDR1 SNHLY, CDR2 FYNNEI. The CDR3 loop is CASSEWVKGEKLFF. Here the CDR3 DNA reads TGTGCCAGCAGTGAATGGGTCAAGGGAGAAAAACTGTTTTTT.

The chain links TRBV6-5 to TRBJ1-2, with 8 bases fitting TRBD1. The CDR3 has 13 residues. V shed 6 bases and J 6 bases; nucleotides not matched to a gene: 6. From germline, CDR1 is MNHEY and CDR2 SVGAGI. Here the CDR3 reads CASRQGALDGYTF. The CDR3 region has the DNA TGTGCCAGCAGGCAGGGGGCCCTAGATGGCTACACCTTC.

J is TRBJ1-5 and V is TRBV10-3; weak D call: TRBD1 (5 bases). The germline V and J ends were trimmed by 3 bases and 5 bases, with 20 bases remaining between them. The CDR3 covers 17 residues. Germline assignment: CDR1 ENHRY and CDR2 SYGVKD. CDR3 in amino acids: CAISERRGQRADQPQHF. CDR3 nucleotide sequence: TGTGCCATCAGTGAAAGGAGGGGTCAGAGGGCAGATCAGCCCCAGCATTTT.

This clonotype has more than one count but fewer than ten. The chain carries TRBV7-2 and TRBJ2-5; 7 positions agree with TRBD1. This CDR3 is 15 amino acids long. Germline-derived CDR1 and CDR2 are SGHTA and FQGNSA. V was clipped by 3 bases and J by 4 bases; unmatched bases: 8. The CDR3 sequence: CASSFGRTGRETQYF. CDR3 DNA sequence: TGTGCCAGCAGCTTCGGCCGGACAGGAAGAGAGACCCAGTACTTC.

This clonotype was seen ten or more times. The chain employs TRBV7-9 and TRBJ2-7; D gene unclear. Germline CDR1 and CDR2: SEHNR and FQNEAQ (reference sequence). Trimming stripped 1 base from V and 4 bases from J, with 11 bases between. This CDR3 region has 14 residues. CDR3 sequence: CASSLEGGIYEQYF. The CDR3 nucleotides are TGTGCCAGCAGCTTAGAAGGTGGGATATACGAGCAGTACTTC.

This sequence joins TRBV18 and TRBJ2-7; TRBD1 is a possible D gene (6 bases). The CDR3 consists of 16 residues. Germline V gene data show CDR1 as KGHSH and CDR2 as LQKENI. Trimming cost V 5 bases and J 3 bases, with 20 bases left between them. The chain's CDR3 is CASSILPEQGDYEQYF. DNA of the CDR3: TGTGCCAGCTCAATACTTCCGGAACAGGGAGACTACGAGCAGTACTTC.

To note about this clonotype: A junction end diverges from the germline sequence, so it may reflect a read error. The chain employs TRBV7-9 and TRBJ2-4; D possibly corresponds to TRBD1 (6 bases). Germline V CDR1 and CDR2: SEHNR, FQNEAQ (reference sequence). The CDR3 sequence is 15 residues long. The CDR3 loop reads CASSLAGRGKNIQYF. The CDR3 nucleotides read TGTGCCAGTAGCTTAGCAGGCAGGGGCAAAAACATTCAGTACTTC.

This clonotype has just a few counts. This chain links TRBV29-1 with TRBJ2-4, with D perhaps TRBD1 or TRBD2 (5 bases each). Judging by the DNA end, TRBJ2-7 fits better; the J call may be wrong. The germline CDR1 and CDR2 sequences are SQVTM and ANQGSEA. The CDR3 covers 11 residues. DNA for the CDR3: TGCAGCGTACTCGGGGACCTCGAGCAGTACTTC. Its translation is CSVLGDLEQYF.

The chain employs TRBV18 and TRBJ2-7; D remains ambiguous. The V gene's germline CDR1 is KGHSH and CDR2 LQKENI. The CDR3 runs 15 residues. The V and J ends lost 2 bases and 4 bases respectively, with 15 bases between them. This CDR3 reads CASSPTRGAGYEQYF. DNA of the CDR3: TGTGCCAGCTCACCAACGCGAGGCGCAGGTTACGAGCAGTACTTC.

This clonotype was observed a few times. The chain joins TRBV5-1 to TRBJ2-1, with 9 bases aligning to TRBD1. Trimming removed 4 bases from V and 7 bases from J; junction bases left unmatched: 9. The CDR3 covers 15 residues. CDR1 is SGHRS and CDR2 is YFSETQ in the germline V gene. CDR3 sequence: CASSAGDRVWNEQFF. CDR3 DNA: TGCGCCAGCAGCGCCGGGGACAGGGTTTGGAATGAGCAGTTCTTC.

This sequence joins TRBV25-1 and TRBJ2-2; D possibly matches TRBD1 or TRBD2 (5 bases each). Germline CDR1 MGHDK, CDR2 SYGVNS. CDR3 size: 17 residues. Trimming removed 1 base from V and 7 bases from J, with 19 bases in between. The DNA of the CDR3 is TGTGCCAGCAGTGAATTTGGGGCAGGGAGTTTCGGCGGGGAGCTGTTTTTT. Its translation is CASSEFGAGSFGGELFF. The full variable domain, with the rest looked up from reference TRBV25-1 and TRBJ2-2, is EADIYQTPRYLVIGTGKKITLECSQTMGHDKMYWYQQDPGMELHLIHYSYGVNSTEKGDLSSESTVSRIRTEHFPLTLESARPSHTSQYLCASSEFGAGSFGGELFFGEGSRLTVL.

In this sample, this clonotype turned up a few times. The chain joins TRBV9 to TRBJ2-3; the match to TRBD2 covers 11 bases. The CDR3 runs to 14 residues. Germline CDR1 is SGDLS and CDR2 is YYNGEE. The junction had 3 bases not matched to a gene; V was cut back by 5 bases and J by 4 bases. The DNA of the CDR3 is TGTGCCAGCAGGACTAGCGGGGAATCAGATACGCAGTATTTT. Its protein is CASRTSGESDTQYF. The whole variable domain, filled in from reference TRBV9 and TRBJ2-3, reads DSGVTQTPKHLITATGQRVTLRCSPRSGDLSVYWYQQSLDQGLQFLIQYYNGEERAKGNILERFSAQQFPDLHSELNLSSLELGDSALYFCASRTSGESDTQYFGPGTRLTVL.

The chain is built from TRBV10-3 and TRBJ2-2, with 8 bases fitting TRBD2. Per germline, CDR1 ENHRY and CDR2 SYGVKD. Trimming removed 6 bases from V and 4 bases from J; junction bases left unmatched: 7. The CDR3 is 15 amino acids. The CDR3 DNA reads as TGTGCCATCAGGCGGACTAGCTTTTCCACCGGGGAGCTGTTTTTT. Its protein is CAIRRTSFSTGELFF.